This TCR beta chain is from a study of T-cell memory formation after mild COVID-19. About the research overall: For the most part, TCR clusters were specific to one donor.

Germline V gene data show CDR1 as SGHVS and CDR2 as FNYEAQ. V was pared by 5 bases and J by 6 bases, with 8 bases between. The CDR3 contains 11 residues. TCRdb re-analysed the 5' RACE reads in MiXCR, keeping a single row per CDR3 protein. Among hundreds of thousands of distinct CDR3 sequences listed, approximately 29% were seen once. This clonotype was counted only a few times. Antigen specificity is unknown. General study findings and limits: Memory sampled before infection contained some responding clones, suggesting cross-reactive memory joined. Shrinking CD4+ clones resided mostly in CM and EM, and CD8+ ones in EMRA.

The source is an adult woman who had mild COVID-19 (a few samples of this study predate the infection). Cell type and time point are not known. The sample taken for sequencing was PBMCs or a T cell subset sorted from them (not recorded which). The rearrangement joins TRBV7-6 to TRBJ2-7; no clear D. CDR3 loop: CASSTYSEQYF. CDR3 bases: TGTGCCAGCAGCACATACTCCGAGCAGTACTTC.